These T cell receptor beta chains were read from a single sample in a study of cytotoxic CD8 clonotypes in ibrutinib-treated CLL. TCRdb's table, derived via immunoSEQ multiplex PCR, lists solely in-frame clones and lacks some. The sample has some 92,000 clones, 60% to 80% seen once. Sequencing was performed on PBMCs, taken after 24 months of ibrutinib treatment. The receptors originated from a human donor with chronic lymphocytic leukemia. CDR3s include the opening cysteine and the closing phenylalanine or tryptophan. Each record gives: CDR3 length, J gene, clone size, D gene, V gene, CDR3 protein, CDR3 DNA. D genes are given only for firm matches. The size field is filled for only some rows; it gives once, few, many or a size class.

15	TRBJ2-7	.	.	TRBV29-1	CSVEDPVTSSYEQYF	TGCAGCGTTGAAGATCCGGTGACAAGCTCCTACGAGCAGTACTTC
21	TRBJ2-3	.	TRBD2	TRBV27	CASSTTGTSGGHPLPTDTQYF	TGTGCCAGCAGTACCACCGGGACTAGCGGGGGTCATCCCCTTCCCACAGATACGCAGTATTTT
15	TRBJ2-2	.	TRBD1	TRBV7-6	CASSPGTGGSGELFF	TGTGCCAGCAGCCCCGGGACAGGGGGTTCCGGGGAGCTGTTTTTT
15	TRBJ2-7	.	TRBD1	TRBV6-6	CASSGSGQDFYEQYF	TGTGCCAGCAGTGGGTCGGGACAGGACTTCTACGAGCAGTACTTC
14	TRBJ2-2	.	TRBD1	TRBV18	CASSQGQDLTKLFF	TGTGCCAGCTCGCAAGGACAGGACCTAACGAAGCTGTTTTTT
14	TRBJ1-5	.	TRBD1	TRBV6-5	CASSPGQGAQPQHF	TGTGCCAGCAGTCCGGGACAGGGGGCTCAGCCCCAGCATTTT
13	TRBJ2-1	.	.	TRBV28	CAGAGGSYNEQFF	TGTGCCGGGGCCGGGGGCTCCTACAATGAGCAGTTCTTC
14	TRBJ2-2	.	.	TRBV11-2	CASSLVLNTGELFF	TGTGCCAGCAGCTTAGTTCTGAACACCGGGGAGCTGTTTTTT
16	TRBJ2-7	.	.	TRBV14	CASSQDKSGSSYEQYF	TGTGCCAGCAGCCAAGATAAGTCGGGATCCTCCTACGAGCAGTACTTC
17	TRBJ2-5	.	.	TRBV28	CASSLWGGQGIQETQYF	TGTGCCAGCAGTTTATGGGGGGGCCAGGGAATCCAAGAGACCCAGTACTTC
14	TRBJ2-3	once	TRBD2	TRBV9	CASSGLAGSDTQYF	TGTGCCAGCAGTGGACTAGCGGGTTCAGATACGCAGTATTTT
13	TRBJ2-1	.	.	TRBV6-1	CASSEGRYDEQFF	TGTGCCAGCAGTGAAGGGAGATACGATGAGCAGTTCTTC
13	TRBJ2-2	few	.	TRBV2	CASRDAWVGELFF	TGTGCCAGCAGGGACGCTTGGGTCGGGGAGCTGTTTTTT
19	TRBJ2-1	once	.	TRBV4-1	CASSQDLSTWKMVYNEQFF	TGCGCCAGCAGCCAAGACCTCAGCACTTGGAAGATGGTCTACAATGAGCAGTTCTTC
15	TRBJ2-1	once	TRBD2	TRBV28	CASSPQASGYNEQFF	TGTGCCAGCAGTCCTCAGGCTAGCGGGTACAATGAGCAGTTCTTC
16	TRBJ2-5	.	TRBD2	TRBV5-1	CASSMGTSGGKETQYF	TGCGCCAGCAGCATGGGGACTAGCGGGGGCAAAGAGACCCAGTACTTC
15	TRBJ1-2	.	.	TRBV19	CASSDSGTVNYGYTF	TGTGCCAGTAGTGACTCCGGGACGGTAAACTATGGCTACACCTTC
12	TRBJ1-2	.	TRBD1	TRBV27	CASSYRGDGYTF	TGTGCCAGCAGTTACAGGGGAGATGGCTACACCTTC
16	TRBJ2-1	.	TRBD2	TRBV28	CASSSQREGLLYEQFF	TGTGCCAGCAGTTCCCAGCGGGAGGGCCTGTTGTATGAGCAGTTCTTC
14	TRBJ2-1	.	TRBD1	TRBV19	CASMTGTGYNEQFF	TGTGCCAGTATGACCGGGACAGGGTACAATGAGCAGTTCTTC
13	TRBJ1-5	few	TRBD1	TRBV6-5	CASRQGSHQPQHF	TGTGCCAGCAGACAGGGGTCGCATCAGCCCCAGCATTTT
23	TRBJ2-5	.	TRBD1	TRBV18	CASSPGQGALNSILAGSQETQYF	TGTGCCAGCTCCCCAGGACAGGGGGCTCTTAATTCGATCCTAGCGGGCTCCCAAGAGACCCAGTACTTC
14	TRBJ1-5	.	TRBD1	TRBV2	CASRAGTGGQPQHF	TGTGCCAGCAGAGCCGGGACAGGGGGACAGCCCCAGCATTTT
14	TRBJ2-3	.	TRBD1	TRBV27	CASSFGRGTDTQYF	TGTGCCAGCAGTTTTGGCAGGGGGACAGATACGCAGTATTTT
18	TRBJ2-4	.	TRBD2	TRBV2	CASSDPLREGPEKNIQYF	TGTGCCAGCAGTGATCCCTTGCGGGAGGGCCCCGAGAAAAACATTCAGTACTTC
15	TRBJ2-7	.	TRBD1	TRBV7-9	CASSSPGQGGYEQYF	TGTGCCAGCAGCTCCCCGGGACAGGGGGGGTACGAGCAGTACTTC
14	TRBJ1-1	.	.	TRBV10-3	CAALRGGENTEAFF	TGTGCCGCCTTAAGAGGTGGAGAGAACACTGAAGCTTTCTTT
17	TRBJ1-2	.	.	TRBV7-6	CASSLADGFTGPNGYTF	TGTGCCAGCAGCTTAGCTGACGGATTTACAGGACCCAATGGCTACACCTTC
15	TRBJ1-6	.	.	TRBV18	CASSRQGGMDSPLHF	TGTGCCAGCTCACGTCAGGGAGGTATGGATTCACCCCTCCACTTT
16	TRBJ2-7	.	.	TRBV11-2	CASSLGQGGRSYEQYF	TGTGCCAGCAGCTTAGGCCAGGGGGGTAGGTCCTACGAGCAGTACTTC
15	TRBJ2-1	.	TRBD2	TRBV6-1	CASMKGLPTYNEQFF	TGTGCCAGCATGAAGGGACTACCGACCTACAATGAGCAGTTCTTC
16	TRBJ1-2	.	.	TRBV19	CASSSTGHGRNYGYTF	TGTGCCAGTAGCTCCACGGGACACGGCCGTAACTATGGCTACACCTTC
17	TRBJ2-5	.	.	TRBV2	CASSEFRSVGKKETQYF	TGTGCCAGCAGTGAATTCCGGTCAGTAGGAAAGAAAGAGACCCAGTACTTC
13	TRBJ1-2	once	.	TRBV5-6	CASRRGWTDGYTF	TGTGCCAGCAGACGAGGATGGACAGATGGCTACACCTTC
16	TRBJ2-5	.	TRBD2	TRBV2	CASSGGLAGGGETQYF	TGTGCCAGCAGCGGGGGACTAGCGGGAGGAGGAGAGACCCAGTACTTC
15	TRBJ1-2	few	.	TRBV10-3	CAISGPSPANYGYTF	TGTGCCATCAGTGGCCCAAGTCCGGCTAACTATGGCTACACCTTC
15	TRBJ2-1	.	TRBD1	TRBV7-2	CASSRRQGVGNEQFF	TGTGCCAGCAGCCGAAGACAGGGGGTGGGGAATGAGCAGTTCTTC
14	TRBJ2-7	.	TRBD1	TRBV30	CAWGTGTGFYEQYF	TGTGCCTGGGGTACCGGGACAGGGTTCTACGAGCAGTACTTC
17	TRBJ2-2	.	TRBD2	TRBV4-2	CASSQTTSGRGTGELFF	TGTGCCAGCAGCCAGACGACTAGCGGGAGGGGAACCGGGGAGCTGTTTTTT
13	TRBJ2-7	few	TRBD1	TRBV11-3	CASSTRQGPEQYF	TGTGCCAGCAGCACCCGACAGGGGCCGGAGCAGTACTTC
13	TRBJ1-1	few	.	TRBV18	CASSPRTNTEAFF	TGTGCCAGCTCACCCCGGACTAACACTGAAGCTTTCTTT
16	TRBJ2-7	.	TRBD2	TRBV9	CASSQDPFGRAYEQYF	TGTGCCAGCAGCCAAGATCCTTTCGGGAGGGCCTACGAGCAGTACTTC
15	TRBJ1-1	.	.	TRBV7-9	CASTTTGAANTEAFF	TGTGCCAGCACCACGACGGGGGCTGCGAACACTGAAGCTTTCTTT
13	TRBJ2-7	.	TRBD1	TRBV11-2	CASSLHRGREQYF	TGTGCCAGCAGCTTACACAGGGGGCGGGAGCAGTACTTC
15	TRBJ1-2	.	TRBD1	TRBV5-1	CASSFEGQGASGYTF	TGCGCCAGCAGCTTCGAGGGACAGGGGGCGAGTGGCTACACCTTC
16	TRBJ2-4	.	TRBD2	TRBV7-6	CASSQISASGTNIQYF	TGTGCCAGCAGCCAGATTAGTGCTAGCGGGACAAACATTCAGTACTTC
11	TRBJ2-5	.	TRBD1	TRBV20-1	CSAAKGAAQYF	TGCAGTGCCGCGAAGGGGGCGGCCCAGTACTTC
12	TRBJ2-7	.	.	TRBV6-5	CASSWGSYEQYF	TGTGCCAGCAGTTGGGGTTCCTACGAGCAGTACTTC